Listed here are 19 T cell receptor beta chains from one sample, sequenced in a study of CD8+CD57+ T cells in acquired aplastic anemia. Genomic DNA templated the TCR beta VDJ and CDR3 profiling. TCRdb independently ran MiXCR on the reads; one entry per CDR3 protein. The table records approximately 98,000 distinct CDR3 sequences, roughly 51% of them present only once. The sample consisted of sorted CD4+, CD8+, or CD8+CD57+ T cells (not recorded which) from PBMCs. The receptors here all came from a human donor in good health, serving as a control.

This chain uses TRBV9 with TRBJ1-2; tentative D call: TRBD1 (6 bases). Germline lookup yields CDR1 SGDLS and CDR2 YYNGEE. V was cut by 4 bases and J by 2 bases, with 12 bases left in between. The CDR3 extends over 14 amino acids. In nucleotides, the CDR3 is TGTGCCAGCAGCTTAGGTGGGGGCAACTATGGCTACACCTTC. Its protein is CASSLGGGNYGYTF.

This clonotype was seen a few times. The chain employs TRBV7-2 and TRBJ1-2; TRBD1 aligns across 10 bases. Germline V gives CDR1 SGHTA, CDR2 FQGNSA. The CDR3 sequence is 14 residues long. With V trimmed by 5 bases and J by 5 bases, 5 bases remained unmatched. The CDR3 region has the DNA TGTGCCAGCAGCCCGGGACAGGGGAAGTATGGCTACACCTTC. Translation: CASSPGQGKYGYTF.

The chain combines TRBV7-7 with TRBJ2-2, with 7 positions matching TRBD1. Trimming removed 3 bases from V and 8 bases from J; junction bases left unmatched: 0. CDR1 is SSHAT, CDR2 FNYEAQ, per germline (reference sequence). The CDR3 spans 12 residues. The CDR3 sequence: CASSLGQGELFF. The DNA for the CDR3 is TGTGCCAGCAGCTTGGGACAGGGGGAGCTGTTTTTT.

This clonotype was detected ten times or more. The chain combines TRBV6-1 with TRBJ1-6, with TRBD1 as a possible D gene (5 bases). The germline V gene encodes CDR1 MNHNS and CDR2 SASEGT. The CDR3 consists of 12 residues. With 8 bases removed from V and 11 bases from J, the gap between germline ends came to 13 bases. The CDR3 nucleotides read TGTGCCAGCGACCTGGGGGTGCCACCCCTCCACTTT. Translated: CASDLGVPPLHF.

Notes on this clonotype: The final CDR3 position lacks the conserved phenylalanine or tryptophan, pointing to a likely read error. CDR3 sequence reads: CASSPTYGNYGYTL. The CDR3 coding sequence is TGTGCCAGCAGCCCTACCTACGGAAACTATGGCTACACCCTC. V and J are TRBV5-8 and TRBJ1-2; D gene unclear. This CDR3 region has 14 residues. Trimming pared 4 bases from V and 2 bases from J, leaving 12 bases between. The germline V gene encodes CDR1 SGHTS and CDR2 YDEGEE.

Ten or more counts support this clonotype. This rearrangement joins TRBV7-9 to TRBJ2-7; D unclear. This CDR3 spans 14 amino acids. The V gene lost 5 bases and the J gene lost 2 bases, with 13 bases spanning the gap. The germline V gene encodes CDR1 SEHNR and CDR2 FQNEAQ (reference sequence). The CDR3 DNA is TGTGCCAGCAGCCCTCCGAGCGCGACCTACGAGCAGTACTTC. This codes for CASSPPSATYEQYF.

A word on this clonotype: A much larger clone sits a single nucleotide away, making a read error possible. V is TRBV19 and J is TRBJ1-6; 9 bases map to TRBD1. The V segment lost 4 bases and the J segment 6 bases; nucleotides outside the gene matches: 13. Germline values: CDR1 LNHDA, CDR2 SQIVND (reference sequence). The CDR3 sequence is 18 residues long. The CDR3 here is CASSSIGVGTGFNSPLHF. CDR3 DNA sequence: TGTGCCAGTAGTAGTATTGGGGTGGGGACAGGGTTTAATTCACCCCTCCACTTT.

The rearrangement joins TRBV30 to TRBJ1-1; weak D call: TRBD1 (5 bases). CDR3 size: 13 residues. Trimming removed 5 bases from V and 2 bases from J, with 12 bases in between. Germline V lookup: CDR1 GTSNPN, CDR2 SVGIG (reference sequence). The CDR3 sequence: CAWLGADNTEAFF. The CDR3 DNA reads as TGTGCCTGGCTTGGGGCGGACAACACTGAAGCTTTCTTT.

The V gene is TRBV12-3 or TRBV12-4, the J gene TRBJ2-7; D might be TRBD1 (5 bases). Trimming cost V 6 bases and J 3 bases, with 12 bases left between them. The CDR3 is made up of 13 amino acids. The CDR3 here is CASSQTDFYEQYF. CDR3 in DNA: TGTGCCAGCAGCCAGACAGATTTCTACGAGCAGTACTTC.

In its sample, this clonotype was seen many times. The CDR3 DNA reads TGTGCCAGCAGCCCTCCGGGATCGATGGGGGACCACGAGCAGTACTTC. The encoded protein is CASSPPGSMGDHEQYF. The chain joins TRBV7-9 to TRBJ2-7; TRBD1 or TRBD2 may be the D gene (5 bases each). Trimming stripped 5 bases from V and 5 bases from J, with 22 bases between. CDR3 length equals 16 residues. CDR1 SEHNR and CDR2 FQNEAQ come from the germline V gene (reference sequence).

Concerning this clonotype itself: Just one base apart from a much larger clone, this may be a read error. V and J are TRBV9 and TRBJ2-1; 15 bases agree with TRBD2. This CDR3 has 16 amino acids. With V trimmed by 3 bases and J by 8 bases, 6 bases remained unmatched. CDR1 is SGDLS, CDR2 YYNGEE, per germline. CDR3 residues: CASSAPGLAGGHEQFF. The CDR3 DNA reads TGTGCCAGCAGCGCCCCCGGACTAGCGGGGGGGCATGAGCAGTTCTTC. The full variable domain, completed using reference TRBV9 and TRBJ2-1, is DSGVTQTPKHLITATGQRVTLRCSPRSGDLSVYWYQQSLDQGLQFLIQYYNGEERAKGNILERFSAQQFPDLHSELNLSSLELGDSALYFCASSAPGLAGGHEQFFGPGTRLTVL.

In this sample, this clonotype turned up many times. The J gene is TRBJ1-5, the V gene TRBV7-6; D remains unclear. CDR1 and CDR2 from the germline V gene are SGHVS and FNYEAQ. The CDR3 consists of 18 residues. V was cut by 5 bases and J by 2 bases, with 22 bases left in between. DNA for the CDR3: TGTGCCAGCAGCCCCATTCCTATTTCGACCACAGGCAATCAGCCCCAGCATTTT. Translating gives CASSPIPISTTGNQPQHF.

This clonotype was observed at least ten times. The rearrangement joins TRBV7-8 to TRBJ2-3; TRBD2 matches 9 bases. The germline CDR1 and CDR2 sequences are SGHVS and FQNEAQ. The CDR3 is made up of 16 amino acids. The ends lost 0 bases at V and 1 base at J; junction bases unmatched: 2. Here the CDR3 reads CASSLAAGGGTDTQYF. CDR3 coding DNA: TGTGCCAGCAGCTTAGCGGCGGGGGGGGGCACAGATACGCAGTATTTT.

This sequence joins TRBV9 and TRBJ1-5; D is unresolved. The CDR3 is 19 amino acids. Per the germline V gene, CDR1 is SGDLS and CDR2 is YYNGEE. Trimming cost V 3 bases and J 6 bases, with 28 bases left between them. CDR3 sequence reads: CASSAFRDSSLGSCQPQHF. DNA of the CDR3: TGTGCCAGCAGCGCTTTCCGGGATTCAAGTTTGGGTAGTTGTCAGCCCCAGCATTTT.

The chain couples TRBV10-3 to TRBJ2-7, with D perhaps TRBD1 (6 bases). CDR3 length equals 13 residues. The germline V gene encodes CDR1 ENHRY and CDR2 SYGVKD. The CDR3, as DNA: TGTGCGACCACAGGGAAGGGAACCTACGAGCAGTACTTC. Translated, it gives CATTGKGTYEQYF.

This clonotype was seen at least ten times. This chain links TRBV20-1 with TRBJ1-1, with TRBD1 as a possible D gene (5 bases). This CDR3 is 13 amino acids long. Per germline, CDR1 DFQATT and CDR2 SNEGSKA (reference sequence). With 4 bases removed from V and 4 bases from J, the gap between germline ends came to 13 bases. CDR3 DNA: TGCAGTGCTAAGGATGCGGGGGTCACTGAAGCTTTCTTT. It specifies CSAKDAGVTEAFF.

Worth noting for this clonotype: Since a much larger clone is just one base distant, this may be a read error. The rearrangement uses TRBV30 and TRBJ2-5; the D is unclear. CDR3 length: 14 residues. Germline V CDR1 and CDR2: GTSNPN, SVGIG (reference sequence). DNA of the CDR3: TGTGCCTGGAGTGTAGAATACAGCCAAGGGACCCAGTACTTC. It is translated as CAWSVEYSQGTQYF.

V and J are TRBV24-1 and TRBJ2-7, with D possibly matching TRBD1 (8 bases). Trimming removed 3 bases from V and 3 bases from J, with 17 bases in between. Germline V gives CDR1 KGHDR, CDR2 SFDVKD. The CDR3 extends over 16 amino acids. The CDR3 loop is CATSDPPTGDYYEQYF. For the CDR3, the DNA is TGTGCCACCAGTGATCCGCCGACAGGGGACTACTACGAGCAGTACTTC.

The chain carries TRBV24-1 and TRBJ1-2, with TRBD1 identical over 7 bases. Germline assignment: CDR1 KGHDR and CDR2 SFDVKD. The CDR3 consists of 14 residues. V dropped 3 bases and J dropped 5; count of bases not matched to a gene: 5. CDR3 DNA sequence: TGTGCCACCAGTGATGAGGACAGGTTATATGGCTACACCTTC. Its translation: CATSDEDRLYGYTF.